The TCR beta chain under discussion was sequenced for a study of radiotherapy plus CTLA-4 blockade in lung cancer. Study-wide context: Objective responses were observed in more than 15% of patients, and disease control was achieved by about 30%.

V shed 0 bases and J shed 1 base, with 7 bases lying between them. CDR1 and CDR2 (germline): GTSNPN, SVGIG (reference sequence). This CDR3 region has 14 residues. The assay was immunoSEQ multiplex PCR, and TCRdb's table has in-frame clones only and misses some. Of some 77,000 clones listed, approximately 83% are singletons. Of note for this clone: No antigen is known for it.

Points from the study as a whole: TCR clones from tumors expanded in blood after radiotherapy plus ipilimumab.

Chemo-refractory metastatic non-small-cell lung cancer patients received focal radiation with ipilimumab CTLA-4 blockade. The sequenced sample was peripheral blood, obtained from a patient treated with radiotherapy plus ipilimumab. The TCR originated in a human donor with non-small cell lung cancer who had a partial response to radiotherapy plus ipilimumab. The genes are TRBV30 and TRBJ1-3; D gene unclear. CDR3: CAWSVHGSGNTIYF. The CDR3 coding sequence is TGTGCCTGGAGTGTACACGGGTCTGGAAACACCATATATTTT.